This T cell receptor beta chain was profiled in a study of blood T cell repertoires in COVID-19. Overall study: In each case, the material was cDNA or gDNA derived from T cells, B-cell-depleted T cells, or PBMCs.

Authors' analysis steps: The assay estimated nucleated cells by amplifying reference gene primers. The method was immunoSEQ multiplex PCR; TCRdb's version includes in-frame clones alone and lacks a portion of them. The DNA was the basis for D and trimming; V, J and clone size are from that table. The sample consists of around 230,000 clones, more than 75% of them appearing once. The V gene end was trimmed by 1 base and the J gene end by 5 bases; junction bases not matched to a gene: 3. In germline, CDR1 is WNHNN, CDR2 SYGVQD (reference sequence). This CDR3 is built from 14 residues. Clinical histories supplied by participants themselves formed the basis of cohort assignment.

The chain couples TRBV10-1 to TRBJ2-7, with TRBD1 matching 9 bases. The clonotype comes from a woman aged 40 to 49 with acute COVID-19. The sequencing sample was made of PBMCs or T cells enriched from blood (not recorded which). The CDR3 sequence is CASSEWGQGHEQYF. CDR3 bases: TGCGCCAGCAGTGAGTGGGGACAGGGTCACGAGCAGTACTTC.